This passage covers 31 T cell receptor beta chains from one sample sequenced in a study of beta chain features in type 1 diabetes. The entirety of the isolated RNA underwent reverse transcription, so expressed TCRB transcripts were sequenced. Method: immunoSEQ multiplex PCR; TCRdb's copy keeps in-frame clones and lacks some. This repertoire shows hundreds of thousands of clones, roughly 16% found once; its top ten account for around 0.1%. Sequencing input: naive CD4+ T cells from blood. These receptors came from a man aged 18 to 30 in good health.

The chain combines TRBV7-9 with TRBJ1-2; the D gene is possibly TRBD1 (6 bases). Germline lookup yields CDR1 SEHNR and CDR2 FQNEAQ (reference sequence). The CDR3 is 16 residues long. V gave up 4 bases and J gave up 4 bases, with 19 bases separating them. The CDR3 here is CASSSIGGSVRYGYTF. The CDR3 nucleotides are TGTGCCAGCAGCTCGATCGGGGGCTCGGTACGCTATGGCTACACCTTC.

The rearrangement joins TRBV6-6 to TRBJ2-3; no definite D call. V was trimmed by 5 bases and J by 1 base, leaving 13 bases between them. This CDR3 contains 15 residues. The germline gives CDR1 MNHNY, CDR2 SVGAGI (reference sequence). The DNA for the CDR3 is TGTGCCAGCAGTCACGGGCAGGCCCGCACAGATACGCAGTATTTT. It yields the protein CASSHGQARTDTQYF.

The rearrangement joins TRBV10-2 to TRBJ2-5, with D hard to call. V was cut by 3 bases and J by 1 base, with 6 bases left in between. The CDR3 is 13 residues long. Germline CDR1 WSHSY, CDR2 SAAADI. The CDR3 region is CASSEFTQETQYF. The CDR3 DNA follows: TGCGCCAGCAGTGAATTTACCCAAGAGACCCAGTACTTC.

This sequence joins TRBV7-2 and TRBJ1-1, with D uncertain. The CDR3 consists of 14 residues. The V end was cut by 5 bases, the J end by 1 base, with 11 bases between. In germline, CDR1 is SGHTA, CDR2 FQGNSA. The CDR3 loop is CASSPSRTNTEAFF. CDR3 nucleotide sequence: TGTGCCAGCAGCCCGTCAAGGACGAACACTGAAGCTTTCTTT.

This chain joins TRBV6-5 and TRBJ1-4, with D unclear. Per the germline V gene, CDR1 is MNHEY and CDR2 is SVGAGI. Trimming cost V 2 bases and J 7 bases, with 14 bases left between them. This CDR3 spans 15 amino acids. The CDR3 bases are TGTGCCAGCAGTTACAGTTTCACGATCGTTGAAAAACTGTTTTTT. Its translation: CASSYSFTIVEKLFF.

This clone occurred a few times. The V and J genes are TRBV28 and TRBJ1-1; a possible D gene is TRBD1 (5 bases). Germline CDR1 is MDHEN and CDR2 is SYDVKM. This CDR3 contains 16 residues. The V end was cut by 6 bases, the J end by 5 bases, with 22 bases between. The CDR3 protein is CASRLPGAGGETEAFF. The DNA of the CDR3 is TGTGCCAGCAGGCTCCCGGGAGCCGGGGGGGAGACTGAAGCTTTCTTT.

The rearrangement links TRBV7-3 to TRBJ2-5, with D unclear. The germline V and J ends were trimmed by 5 bases and 5 bases, with 12 bases remaining between them. This CDR3 comprises 13 residues. Germline CDR1 and CDR2: SGHTA and FQGTGA. The CDR3 protein is CASSPQAWETQYF. The CDR3 nucleotides read TGTGCCAGCAGCCCCCAAGCCTGGGAGACCCAGTACTTC.

The chain couples TRBV5-6 to TRBJ1-1, with D tentatively TRBD1 (5 bases). CDR3 length equals 12 residues. Germline V gives CDR1 SGHDT, CDR2 YYEEEE. Trimming shortened V by 1 base and J by 10 bases, and 11 bases separated the two germline ends. The CDR3 region is CASSLFREVAFF. The CDR3, as DNA: TGTGCCAGCAGCTTGTTCAGGGAGGTAGCTTTCTTT.

This chain links TRBV4-3 with TRBJ1-4; no firm D call. CDR1 LGHNA and CDR2 YSLEER come from the germline V gene. There are 15 residues in the CDR3. Trimming removed 4 bases at V and 8 bases at J, with 17 bases between. CDR3 loop: CASSPYEIHREKLFF. The CDR3 coding sequence is TGCGCCAGCAGCCCCTATGAAATCCACAGAGAAAAACTGTTTTTT.

This rearrangement joins TRBV7-3 to TRBJ2-5, with 8 nucleotides matching TRBD1. The CDR3 has 13 residues. After removal of 3 bases from V and 7 bases from J, the junction contained 4 bases not matched to a gene. The germline CDR1 and CDR2 sequences are SGHTA and FQGTGA. The chain's CDR3 is CASSFRQGRTQYF. The CDR3 DNA reads as TGTGCCAGCAGCTTCAGACAGGGGAGGACCCAGTACTTC. Supplemented by reference TRBV7-3 and TRBJ2-5, the full variable domain reads GAGVSQTPSNKVTEKGKYVELRCDPISGHTALYWYRQSLGQGPEFLIYFQGTGAADDSGLPNDRFFAVRPEGSVSTLKIQRTERGDSAVYLCASSFRQGRTQYFGPGTRLLVL.

The chain recombines TRBV11-2 with TRBJ2-7; unclear D gene. Between the trimmed V and J ends, which lost 2 bases and 2 bases, there was a span of 10 bases. CDR1 and CDR2 (germline): SGHAT, FQNNGV. This CDR3 contains 14 residues. Here the CDR3 DNA reads TGTGCCAGCAGCTTACCGGTGACTCCCTACGAGCAGTACTTC. Its translation is CASSLPVTPYEQYF. The full variable domain, rest sourced from reference TRBV11-2 and TRBJ2-7, is EAGVAQSPRYKIIEKRQSVAFWCNPISGHATLYWYQQILGQGPKLLIQFQNNGVVDDSQLPKDRFSAERLKGVDSTLKIQPAKLEDSAVYLCASSLPVTPYEQYFGPGTRLTVT.

In DNA, the CDR3 is TGTGCCAGCAGTGATAGCACTAGCGGGGGCTACGAGCAGTACTTC. It encodes CASSDSTSGGYEQYF. The chain is built from TRBV25-1 and TRBJ2-7; 11 nucleotides line up with TRBD2. V lost 3 bases and J lost 3; bases outside the gene matches: 4. The CDR3 is 15 residues long. CDR1 and CDR2 (germline): MGHDK, SYGVNS.

This clone was detected a few times. The rearrangement uses TRBV27 and TRBJ1-1; D perhaps matches TRBD1 (6 bases). This CDR3 has 12 residues. Between the trimmed V and J ends, which lost 8 bases and 4 bases, there was a span of 11 bases. Germline V gives CDR1 MNHEY, CDR2 SMNVEV (reference sequence). The CDR3 region is CASRRGVTEAFF. In DNA form, the CDR3 reads TGTGCCAGCCGCAGGGGTGTCACTGAAGCTTTCTTT.

There are a few counts of this clone. The chain carries TRBV7-3 and TRBJ1-1, with 9 bases fitting TRBD1. Germline CDR1 and CDR2: SGHTA and FQGTGA. The CDR3 length is 16 residues. J was trimmed by 10 bases and V by 1 base; bases with no gene match: 13. DNA for the CDR3: TGTGCCAGCAGCTTAAGTTCCGGGACAGGGAACGAGGCAGCTTTCTTT. It codes for CASSLSSGTGNEAAFF.

The genes are TRBV28 and TRBJ1-3; no reliable D call. Germline V gene data show CDR1 as MDHEN and CDR2 as SYDVKM. This CDR3 region has 12 residues. The ends were cut back, 6 bases at V and 3 bases at J, with 6 bases in the middle. The CDR3 protein is CASSLSGNTIYF. The CDR3 DNA reads TGTGCCAGCAGCCTCAGTGGAAACACCATATATTTT.

The chain employs TRBV30 and TRBJ2-3, with TRBD1 matching 9 bases. The CDR3 has 12 amino acids. CDR1 GTSNPN and CDR2 SVGIG come from the germline V gene (reference sequence). V was clipped by 7 bases and J by 6 bases; unmatched bases: 5. The CDR3 sequence is CASLQGADTQYF. CDR3 nucleotides: TGTGCCTCCCTACAGGGGGCGGATACGCAGTATTTT.

This rearrangement joins TRBV5-1 to TRBJ2-2, with TRBD2 matching over 12 bases. The V and J ends lost 5 bases and 4 bases, in that order; junction bases with no gene match: 3. CDR3 length: 15 amino acids. In germline, CDR1 is SGHRS, CDR2 YFSETQ. DNA of the CDR3: TGCGCCAGCAGGCTAGCGGGAGGGCCCACCGGGGAGCTGTTTTTT. Amino acids: CASRLAGGPTGELFF.

In its sample, this clone was seen a few times. This chain joins TRBV6-4 and TRBJ2-1, with 7 bases fitting TRBD1. The CDR3 length is 17 residues. J was trimmed by 4 bases and V by 4 bases; bases with no gene match: 13. CDR1 is MRHNA and CDR2 is SNTAGT in the germline V gene. CDR3 region: CASSGTGVYGGYNEQFF. The CDR3 region has the DNA TGTGCCAGCAGTGGAACAGGGGTTTATGGAGGTTACAATGAGCAGTTCTTC.

The V call is TRBV7-9, the J call TRBJ1-2; D is undetermined. CDR1 SEHNR and CDR2 FQNEAQ come from the germline V gene (reference sequence). The CDR3 contains 15 residues. The germline V and J ends were trimmed by 1 base and 1 base, with 10 bases remaining between them. The CDR3 nucleotides are TGTGCCAGCAGCTTAGTCTGGGCGGATAACTATGGCTACACCTTC. Its protein product is CASSLVWADNYGYTF.

This clone has only a few counts. The rearrangement uses TRBV2 and TRBJ2-3, with TRBD2 matching over 9 bases. The V segment lost 8 bases and the J segment 0 bases; nucleotides outside the gene matches: 9. This CDR3 is built from 16 residues. The germline gives CDR1 SNHLY, CDR2 FYNNEI. The CDR3 loop reads CASGTSGFASTDTQYF. CDR3 coding DNA: TGTGCCAGCGGTACTAGCGGGTTCGCTAGCACAGATACGCAGTATTTT.

The chain links TRBV18 to TRBJ2-5; a weak D match, TRBD2 (5 bases). Germline CDR1 is KGHSH and CDR2 is LQKENI. Trimming shortened V by 6 bases and J by 2 bases, and 13 bases separated the two germline ends. The CDR3 contains 14 residues. The CDR3 spells CASSRTQSQETQYF. DNA of the CDR3: TGTGCCAGCTCCCGGACTCAAAGTCAAGAGACCCAGTACTTC.

The V and J genes are TRBV9 and TRBJ2-3; 13 nucleotides agree with TRBD2. The CDR3 has 18 residues. The ends lost 4 bases at V and 3 bases at J; junction bases unmatched: 11. Germline CDR1 is SGDLS and CDR2 is YYNGEE. CDR3 nucleotides: TGTGCCAGCAGCACCCACGGACTAGCGGGAGTGAGGACAGATACGCAGTATTTT. As protein: CASSTHGLAGVRTDTQYF.

This clone was picked up a small number of times. This chain links TRBV28 with TRBJ2-7; D remains ambiguous. The CDR3 sequence is 14 residues long. V lost 4 bases and J 1 base, leaving 11 bases between the germline ends. Germline assignment: CDR1 MDHEN and CDR2 SYDVKM. The CDR3 nucleotides read TGTGCCAGCAGTTCCCCAAGGGCTTCCTACGAGCAGTACTTC. It encodes CASSSPRASYEQYF.

To note about this clone: Other DNA sequences in the sample encode the same CDR3. The J gene is TRBJ2-4, the V gene TRBV5-1; D unclear. Trimming shortened V by 4 bases and J by 0 bases, and 8 bases separated the two germline ends. The CDR3 spans 14 residues. Germline CDR1 reads SGHRS; CDR2 reads YFSETQ. The CDR3 DNA follows: TGCGCCAGCAGCCTGACGGTAGCCAAAAACATTCAGTACTTC. Translated: CASSLTVAKNIQYF. Combining the CDR3 with reference TRBV5-1 and TRBJ2-4 gives the whole variable domain KAGVTQTPRYLIKTRGQQVTLSCSPISGHRSVSWYQQTPGQGLQFLFEYFSETQRNKGNFPGRFSGRQFSNSRSEMNVSTLELGDSALYLCASSLTVAKNIQYFGAGTRLSVL.

In its sample, this clone was seen a few times. The chain joins TRBV7-3 to TRBJ2-5; D tentatively reads TRBD1 or TRBD2 (5 bases each). The CDR3 length is 12 residues. Trimming removed 4 bases from V and 5 bases from J, with 8 bases in between. Germline assignment: CDR1 SGHTA and CDR2 FQGTGA. CDR3 in DNA: TGTGCCAGCAGCTCGGGGCGGGAGACCCAGTACTTC. Its translation is CASSSGRETQYF. Together with reference TRBV7-3 and TRBJ2-5, the CDR3 gives the full variable domain: GAGVSQTPSNKVTEKGKYVELRCDPISGHTALYWYRQSLGQGPEFLIYFQGTGAADDSGLPNDRFFAVRPEGSVSTLKIQRTERGDSAVYLCASSSGRETQYFGPGTRLLVL.

The chain has TRBV6-4 and TRBJ2-1, with D tentatively TRBD2 (7 bases). CDR1 is MRHNA and CDR2 is SNTAGT in the germline V gene. V lost 3 bases to trimming and J lost 0 bases, with 15 bases between them. CDR3 length: 17 residues. CDR3 nucleotides: TGTGCCAGCAGTGAAAGGGGGGGCGGCCTCTCCTACAATGAGCAGTTCTTC. It translates to CASSERGGGLSYNEQFF.

The chain employs TRBV2 and TRBJ1-5; tentative D call: TRBD1 (6 bases). Between the trimmed V and J ends, which lost 6 bases and 7 bases, there was a span of 16 bases. Germline lookup yields CDR1 SNHLY and CDR2 FYNNEI. The CDR3 is made up of 14 amino acids. Here the CDR3 reads CASRPNGGHQPQHF. In DNA form, the CDR3 reads TGTGCCAGCAGGCCGAATGGGGGGCACCAGCCCCAGCATTTT. The entire variable domain, with the rest obtained from reference TRBV2 and TRBJ1-5, is as follows: EPEVTQTPSHQVTQMGQEVILRCVPISNHLYFYWYRQILGQKVEFLVSFYNNEISEKSEIFDDQFSVERPDGSNFTLKIRSTKLEDSAMYFCASRPNGGHQPQHFGDGTRLSIL.

The chain combines TRBV4-3 with TRBJ2-3; the match to TRBD2 covers 10 bases. Germline assignment: CDR1 LGHNA and CDR2 YSLEER. The CDR3 spans 15 residues. Trimming took 1 base from V and 7 from J; bases not matched to a gene: 5. CDR3 in DNA: TGCGCCAGCAGCCAAGTGTCTAGCGGGGGCTATACGCAGTATTTT. This translates into CASSQVSSGGYTQYF.

This sequence joins TRBV6-5 and TRBJ1-5; D gene ambiguous. Per the germline V gene, CDR1 is MNHEY and CDR2 is SVGAGI. Trimming removed 0 bases at V and 0 bases at J, with 6 bases between. The CDR3 contains 15 residues. The CDR3 nucleotides are TGTGCCAGCAGTTACTCCAGGCTTAGCAATCAGCCCCAGCATTTT. Its translation: CASSYSRLSNQPQHF.

The V and J genes are TRBV25-1 and TRBJ1-4, with D unresolved. The CDR3 has 14 amino acids. Germline V gene sequence: CDR1 MGHDK, CDR2 SYGVNS. Trimming took off 4 bases at V and 0 bases at J, with 6 bases between the two ends. DNA for the CDR3: TGTGCCAGCAGTGCGCCCGCAACTAATGAAAAACTGTTTTTT. Residues: CASSAPATNEKLFF.

The chain combines TRBV15 with TRBJ2-3; D is possibly TRBD1 or TRBD2 (7 bases each). The CDR3 is 16 amino acids. Germline V lookup: CDR1 LNHNV, CDR2 YYDKDF (reference sequence). Trimming took 1 base from V and 1 from J, leaving 12 bases between them. The CDR3 DNA follows: TGTGCCACCAGCAGAGGACAGGGACTACGCACAGATACGCAGTATTTT. It codes for CATSRGQGLRTDTQYF. The full variable domain, completed using reference TRBV15 and TRBJ2-3, is DAMVIQNPRYQVTQFGKPVTLSCSQTLNHNVMYWYQQKSSQAPKLLFHYYDKDFNNEADTPDNFQSRRPNTSFCFLDIRSPGLGDTAMYLCATSRGQGLRTDTQYFGPGTRLTVL.